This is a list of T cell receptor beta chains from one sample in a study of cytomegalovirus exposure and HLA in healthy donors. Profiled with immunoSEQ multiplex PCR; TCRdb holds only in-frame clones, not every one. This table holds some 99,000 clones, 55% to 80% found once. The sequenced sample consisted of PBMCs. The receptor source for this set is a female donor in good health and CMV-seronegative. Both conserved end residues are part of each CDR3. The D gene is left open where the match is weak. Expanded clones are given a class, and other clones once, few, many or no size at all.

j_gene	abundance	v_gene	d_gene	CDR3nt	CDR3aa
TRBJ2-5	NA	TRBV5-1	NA	TGCGCCAGCAGCTTGGGACAGCAAGAGACCCAGTACTTC	CASSLGQQETQYF
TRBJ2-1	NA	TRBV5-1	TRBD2	TGCGCCAGCAGCGACGGGAGGCGATCCTACAATGAGCAGTTCTTC	CASSDGRRSYNEQFF
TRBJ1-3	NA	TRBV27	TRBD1	TGTGCCAGCAGTAGGCAGGGGGTATCCGGAAACACCATATATTTT	CASSRQGVSGNTIYF
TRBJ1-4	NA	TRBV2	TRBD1	TGTGCCAGCAGTCGGACAGGTTTTAATGAAAAACTGTTTTTT	CASSRTGFNEKLFF
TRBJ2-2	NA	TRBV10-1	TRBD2	TGCGCCAGCAGTGTTCAGCGGGGTAACACCGGGGAGCTGTTTTTT	CASSVQRGNTGELFF
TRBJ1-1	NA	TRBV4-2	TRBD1	TGTGCCAGCAGAGCCCCGGGACAGGTGAACACTGAAGCTTTCTTT	CASRAPGQVNTEAFF
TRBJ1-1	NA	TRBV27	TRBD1	TGTGCCAGCACTCCGGCGGGACAGAGATTGAACACTGAAGCTTTCTTT	CASTPAGQRLNTEAFF
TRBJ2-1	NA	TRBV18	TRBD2	TGTGCCAGCTCACCAAACCCACTTCGCCTAGCGGGATACAATGAGCAGTTCTTC	CASSPNPLRLAGYNEQFF
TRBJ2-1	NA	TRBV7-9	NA	TGTGCCAGCATTAGCGGTTACAATGAGCAGTTCTTC	CASISGYNEQFF
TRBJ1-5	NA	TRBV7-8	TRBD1	TGTGCCAGCAGCCCGGACAGGTTAAGGCAGCCCCAGCATTTT	CASSPDRLRQPQHF
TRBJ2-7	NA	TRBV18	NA	TGTGCCAGCTCACCCGGGGAATCCTACGAGCAGTACTTC	CASSPGESYEQYF
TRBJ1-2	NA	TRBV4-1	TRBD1	TGCGCCAGCAGCCAAGGGAGACAGGGGACCATCCCCTATGGCTACACCTTC	CASSQGRQGTIPYGYTF
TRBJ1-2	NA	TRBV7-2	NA	TGTGCCAGCAGCTTGGCAAAAGACGACAGACCCGTCTATGGCTACACCTTC	CASSLAKDDRPVYGYTF
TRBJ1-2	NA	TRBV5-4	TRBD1	TGTGCCAGCAGCCCTGGACAGGGGCACTATGGCTACACCTTC	CASSPGQGHYGYTF
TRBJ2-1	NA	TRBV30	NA	TGTGCCTGGAGTGTGGAGCGGGCCAGCTCCTACAATGAGCAGTTCTTC	CAWSVERASSYNEQFF
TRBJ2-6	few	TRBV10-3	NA	TGTGCCATCAGTGAGTCGGGAGGCTCTGGGGCCAACGTCCTGACTTTC	CAISESGGSGANVLTF
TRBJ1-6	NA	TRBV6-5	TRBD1	TGTGCCAGCAGTTACGGGACAGGGGGTATGAATTCACCCCTCCACTTT	CASSYGTGGMNSPLHF
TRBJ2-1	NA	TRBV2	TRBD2	TGTGCCAGCATCGCGGCTAGCGGGAGTGTACGGGGAAATGAGCAGTTCTTC	CASIAASGSVRGNEQFF
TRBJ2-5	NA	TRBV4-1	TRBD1	TGCGCCAGCAGCCCCTCTCAAAACAGGGGGCAAGAGACCCAGTACTTC	CASSPSQNRGQETQYF
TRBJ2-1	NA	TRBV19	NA	TGTGCCAGCAAAGAGGGTCATGAGCAGTTCTTC	CASKEGHEQFF
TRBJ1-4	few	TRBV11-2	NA	TGTGCCAGCAGCTTAGGTAACGGGATGGAAAAACTGTTTTTT	CASSLGNGMEKLFF
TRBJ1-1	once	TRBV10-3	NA	TGTGCCATCAGTGAGGGTCTAAAGAACACTGAAGCTTTCTTT	CAISEGLKNTEAFF
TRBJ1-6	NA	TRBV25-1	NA	TGTGCCAGCAGTGAAGGGCAGGGGAGTTCACCCCTCCACTTT	CASSEGQGSSPLHF
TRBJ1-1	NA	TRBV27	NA	TGTGCCAGCAGTTTAGGGGGACAAAACACTGAAGCTTTCTTT	CASSLGGQNTEAFF
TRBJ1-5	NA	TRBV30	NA	TGTGCCTGGAGTGTGTCCGTACTATATCCCCAGCATTTT	CAWSVSVLYPQHF
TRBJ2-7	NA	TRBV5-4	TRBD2	TGTGCCAGCAGCTCTCTAGCGGGGGGCCTCTACGAGCAGTACTTC	CASSSLAGGLYEQYF
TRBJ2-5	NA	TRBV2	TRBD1	TGTGCCAGCAGTGAAGAGGACAGGGGCTACCAAGAGACCCAGTACTTC	CASSEEDRGYQETQYF
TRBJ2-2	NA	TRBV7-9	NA	TGTGCCAGCAGCGGGGCCTCGAGCACCGGGGAGCTGTTTTTT	CASSGASSTGELFF
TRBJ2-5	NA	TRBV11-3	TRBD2	TGTGCCAGCGGGCGGGGGGGCTTCGGGACCCAGTACTTC	CASGRGGFGTQYF
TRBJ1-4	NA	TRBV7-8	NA	TGTGCCAGCAGCCCTGGGGCCCCCACTAATGAAAAACTGTTTTTT	CASSPGAPTNEKLFF
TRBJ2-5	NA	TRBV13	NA	TGTGCCAGCAGCCCCCGGCGAGGGGAGACCCAGTACTTC	CASSPRRGETQYF
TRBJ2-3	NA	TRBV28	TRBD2	TGTGCCAGCAGTCAGGGACTAGCGGAAAGCACAGATACGCAGTATTTT	CASSQGLAESTDTQYF
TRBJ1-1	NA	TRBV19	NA	TGTGCCAGTAGCCTAAATGGGGAGACTGAAGCTTTCTTT	CASSLNGETEAFF
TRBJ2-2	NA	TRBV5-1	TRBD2	TGCGCCAGCAGCTTGGCGGGAGGAGGCGTAGGCACCGGGGAGCTGTTTTTT	CASSLAGGGVGTGELFF
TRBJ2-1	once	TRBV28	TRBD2	TGTGCCAGCAGCCCGGGGGGGCTAGCGTTCTCCTACAATGAGCAGTTCTTC	CASSPGGLAFSYNEQFF
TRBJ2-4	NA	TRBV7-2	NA	TGTGCCAGCAGCTCCCCAGGGGACCTCCCCAAAAACATTCAGTACTTC	CASSSPGDLPKNIQYF
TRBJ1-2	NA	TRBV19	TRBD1	TGTGCCAGTAGACCGGACAGGGGGCAGGGCTACACCTTC	CASRPDRGQGYTF
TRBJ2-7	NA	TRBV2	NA	TGTGCCAGCAGTGAACCGTCCGGGTTCGGGAGCTACGAGCAGTACTTC	CASSEPSGFGSYEQYF
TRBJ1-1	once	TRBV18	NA	TGTGCCAGCTCACAAGAGATGAACACTGAAGCTTTCTTT	CASSQEMNTEAFF
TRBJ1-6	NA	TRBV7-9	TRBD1	TGTGCCGTAAACAGGGGGCGAGAAAATTCACCCCTCCACTTT	CAVNRGRENSPLHF
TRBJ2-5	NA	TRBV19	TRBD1	TGTGCCAGTAGTGGGACAGACAAAGAGACCCAGTACTTC	CASSGTDKETQYF
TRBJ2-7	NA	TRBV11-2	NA	TGTGCCAGCAGCTTAGACCCCTACTCCTACGAGCAGTACTTC	CASSLDPYSYEQYF
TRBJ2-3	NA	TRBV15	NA	TGTGCCACCAGCAGCTCCACAGATACGCAGTATTTT	CATSSSTDTQYF
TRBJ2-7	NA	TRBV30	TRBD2	TGTGCCTGGAGTGGCAAAACCGGGACTAGCGGGAGCTCCTACGAGCAGTACTTC	CAWSGKTGTSGSSYEQYF
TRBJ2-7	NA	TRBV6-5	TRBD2	TGTGCCAGCAGTTACGGGCGGGGGTTGGCCTACGAGCAGTACTTC	CASSYGRGLAYEQYF
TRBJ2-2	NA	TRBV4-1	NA	TGCGCCAGCAGCCAAGTTTTCCCCGAACAGAACACCGGGGAGCTGTTTTTT	CASSQVFPEQNTGELFF
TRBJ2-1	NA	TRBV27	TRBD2	TGTGCCAGCATCGTGACTAGCGGCTCCTACAATGAGCAGTTCTTC	CASIVTSGSYNEQFF
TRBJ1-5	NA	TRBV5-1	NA	TGCGCCAGCAGCCAGCAGGGGTATAGCAATCAGCCCCAGCATTTT	CASSQQGYSNQPQHF
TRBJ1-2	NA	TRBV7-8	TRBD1	TGTGCCAGCAGCCCCGGACAGGGGGCCGGTGCTGGCTACACCTTC	CASSPGQGAGAGYTF
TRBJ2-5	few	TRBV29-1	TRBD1	TGCAGCCTCGGACAGGGTGAGACCCAGTACTTC	CSLGQGETQYF
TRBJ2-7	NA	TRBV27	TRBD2	TGTGCCAGCAGTTTCAAGAGTCCGGGACTAGCGTTTTCCTACGAGCAGTACTTC	CASSFKSPGLAFSYEQYF
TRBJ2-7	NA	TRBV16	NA	TGTGCCAGCAGCCAATCCCTACTCGAGCAGTACTTC	CASSQSLLEQYF
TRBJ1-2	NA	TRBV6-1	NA	TGTGCCAGCCGGCCGGGGGCGGGAGGCGACTATGGCTACACCTTC	CASRPGAGGDYGYTF